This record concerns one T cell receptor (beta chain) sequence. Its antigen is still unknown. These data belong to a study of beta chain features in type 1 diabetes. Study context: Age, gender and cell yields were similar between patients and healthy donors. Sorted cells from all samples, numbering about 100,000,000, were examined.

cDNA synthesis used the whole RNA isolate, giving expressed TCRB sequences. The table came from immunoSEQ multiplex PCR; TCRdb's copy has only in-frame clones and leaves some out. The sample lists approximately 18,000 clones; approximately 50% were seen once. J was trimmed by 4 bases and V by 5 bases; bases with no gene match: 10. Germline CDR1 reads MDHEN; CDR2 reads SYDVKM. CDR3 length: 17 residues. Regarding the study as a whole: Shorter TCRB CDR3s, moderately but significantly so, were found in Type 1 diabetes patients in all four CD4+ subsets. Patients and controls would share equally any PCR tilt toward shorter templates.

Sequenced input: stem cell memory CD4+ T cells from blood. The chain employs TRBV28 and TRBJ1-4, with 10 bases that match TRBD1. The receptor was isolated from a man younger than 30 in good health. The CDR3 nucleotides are TGTGCCAGCAGTCGACGCCGCTGGGACAGGGGTAATGAAAAACTGTTTTTT. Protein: CASSRRRWDRGNEKLFF.